The rows below give T cell receptor beta chains drawn from one sample of a study of shared clonotypes between healthy human individuals. Method: immunoSEQ multiplex PCR; TCRdb's copy keeps in-frame clones and lacks some. The sample shows roughly 2.2 million clones, more than 85% of them seen only once. The specimen was naive CD4+ T cells from PBMCs. The origin of the receptors is a man aged 18 to 35 in good health. Some clones in this sample may be carry-over from other donors' samples. Each CDR3 is given with its conserved first and last residue. The D gene is left open where the match is weak. A row's size may be missing; if present it is once, few, many or a size class.

>TRBV28|TRBJ2-7|NA|13|NA
CASSLAHSYEQYF
TGTGCCAGCTCCCTCGCTCACTCCTACGAGCAGTACTTC
>TRBV4-3|TRBJ1-2|TRBD1|15|NA
CASSQGVQDRDGYTF
TGCGCCAGCAGCCAAGGGGTTCAGGACAGGGATGGCTACACCTTC
>TRBV28|TRBJ2-1|TRBD2|15|NA
CASRGGGASYNEQFF
TGTGCCAGCCGGGGGGGCGGAGCCTCCTACAATGAGCAGTTCTTC
>TRBV5-1|TRBJ2-1|NA|16|NA
CASSLDGRLSYNEQFF
TGCGCCAGCAGCTTGGATGGGCGACTATCCTACAATGAGCAGTTCTTC
>TRBV7-8|TRBJ2-1|TRBD2|15|NA
CATRTSGHSYNEQFF
TGTGCCACCCGGACTAGCGGCCACTCCTACAATGAGCAGTTCTTC
>TRBV11-3|TRBJ1-3|NA|14|once
CASSLGGPGNTIYF
TGTGCCAGCAGCCTCGGTGGACCTGGAAACACCATATATTTT
>TRBV5-1|TRBJ1-1|TRBD1|15|NA
CASRTPGQGNTEAFF
TGCGCCAGCAGAACTCCGGGACAGGGCAACACTGAAGCTTTCTTT
>TRBV2|TRBJ1-1|TRBD1|13|few
CASSEWVGQEAFF
TGTGCCAGCAGTGAATGGGTGGGACAGGAAGCTTTCTTT
>TRBV15|TRBJ1-1|NA|15|once
CATSAARGPSLEAFF
TGTGCCACCAGCGCGGCACGGGGACCTTCTCTTGAAGCTTTCTTT
>TRBV21-1|TRBJ2-1|NA|17|once
CASSSRPGAGNYNEQFF
TGTGCCAGCAGCAGTAGACCGGGTGCAGGGAACTACAATGAGCAGTTCTTC
>TRBV6-1|TRBJ2-7|NA|12|NA
CASSEGTYEQYF
TGTGCCAGCAGTGAAGGTACCTACGAGCAGTACTTC
>TRBV5-6|TRBJ2-5|TRBD1|15|NA
CASSLLSGGKETQYF
TGTGCCAGCAGCTTGCTGTCAGGGGGCAAAGAGACCCAGTACTTC
>TRBV15|TRBJ1-5|NA|16|NA
CATSRDLNPGNQPQHF
TGTGCCACCAGCAGAGATCTCAACCCCGGGAATCAGCCCCAGCATTTT
>TRBV28|TRBJ2-3|NA|13|NA
CASSPRPRDTQYF
TGTGCCAGCAGTCCCCGGCCCCGAGATACGCAGTATTTT
>TRBV7-7|TRBJ2-2|TRBD1|16|NA
CASSPGQGLGTGELFF
TGTGCCAGCAGCCCCGGACAGGGTTTGGGCACCGGGGAGCTGTTTTTT
>TRBV18|TRBJ1-1|TRBD1|14|NA
CASSTGGRETEAFF
TGTGCCAGCTCCACAGGGGGCAGAGAGACTGAAGCTTTCTTT
>TRBV7-3|TRBJ2-1|NA|15|once
CASSSAGRGSNEQFF
TGTGCCAGCAGCTCTGCCGGAAGGGGCTCCAATGAGCAGTTCTTC
>TRBV5-4|TRBJ1-2|TRBD1|16|NA
CASSGFRQGQGYGYTF
TGTGCCAGCAGCGGCTTCCGTCAGGGACAGGGGTATGGCTACACCTTC
>TRBV7-9|TRBJ1-3|NA|15|NA
CASSSSTGLGNTIYF
TGTGCCAGCAGCTCGTCCACAGGGCTCGGAAACACCATATATTTT
>TRBV29-1|TRBJ2-3|TRBD1|14|NA
CSARGTGLTDTQYF
TGCAGCGCCAGGGGGACAGGGCTTACAGATACGCAGTATTTT
>TRBV29-1|TRBJ2-1|NA|13|once
CSVEGVLSNEQFF
TGCAGCGTTGAAGGGGTTCTCTCCAATGAGCAGTTCTTC
>TRBV2|TRBJ2-3|TRBD2|14|NA
CASRVAGGPDTQYF
TGTGCCAGCAGGGTAGCGGGAGGGCCAGATACGCAGTATTTT
>TRBV2|TRBJ2-3|TRBD1|16|NA
CASVKGDRGLTDTQYF
TGTGCCAGCGTAAAGGGGGACAGGGGCCTCACAGATACGCAGTATTTT
>TRBV7-3|TRBJ1-3|NA|15|once
CASSPGHHSGNTIYF
TGTGCCAGCAGCCCGGGACATCACTCTGGAAACACCATATATTTT
>TRBV5-1|TRBJ1-5|NA|14|NA
CASSFGGDNQPQHF
TGCGCCAGCAGCTTTGGGGGTGACAATCAGCCCCAGCATTTT
>TRBV14|TRBJ1-5|NA|16|NA
CASSLGGRGSNQPQHF
TGTGCCAGCAGCCTTGGAGGCAGGGGTAGCAATCAGCCCCAGCATTTT
>TRBV10-2|TRBJ2-1|TRBD2|14|once
CASSGTSGSNEQFF
TGCGCCAGCAGTGGGACTAGCGGGAGCAATGAGCAGTTCTTC